This TCR beta chain is from a study of human T cells and chemical hapten exposure (dated by TCRdb to the early 2020s). About the study as a whole: For sensitization, 2% DPC in acetone was applied to an approximately 2 cm by approximately 2 cm area of upper inner arm skin. Weekly therapeutic DPC doses were additionally applied to the scalp of patients throughout the approximately 23-week study period. Patch tests used Finn chambers with 0.01% DPC on the upper back, scored after 6 days by International Contact Dermatitis Research Group standards. The patient cohort, mostly female, included alopecia areata with under or over 50% scalp involvement, alopecia totalis and alopecia universalis. The libraries were sequenced as a pool, and the TCR yield per sample differed mostly because of small variations in library volumes within the pool. The study tracked peripheral blood TCR repertoire changes in vivo during primary and secondary sensitization to the hapten diphenylcyclopropenone (DPC) in alopecia patients. Blood samples were taken from patients before sensitization (week 0) and at 2, 6 and about 24 weeks after DPC sensitization. Around 29 alopecia patients provided blood for TCR sequencing at one to four time points (pre-sensitization, 2, 6 and 24 weeks).

The research as a whole found: Alopecia, a presumed autoimmune disease, was present in all patients, so the immune response of the patients might differ from that of healthy individuals. Repeated subsampling changed both the strength of the expansion versus patch-test correlation and the threshold at which the correlation became significant. The number of PT1 expanded TCRs positively correlated with patch test score, significant at thresholds 8, 16 and 32 but not 4. The number of TCRs above 1 in 1000 frequency did not change with DPC sensitization; there was no evidence of global repertoire structure alterations. Significantly more large CDR3 similarity clusters were formed by expanded TCRs than by pre-sensitization or healthy control sets, consistent with antigen-driven responses.

Counted from cysteine to phenylalanine, this CDR3 has 14 amino acids. This entry keeps only the CDR3 DNA: 42 bases, framed from base 1. The germline V gene specifies SGHRS as CDR1 and YFSETQ as CDR2. Trimmed from V: 5 bases; trimmed from J: 5 bases; junction bases lacking a gene match: 6. Turning to this clonotype: Its recognized antigen is unknown. Base qualities are not at hand, and no much larger clone is one base apart.

The library was built by means of RACE. This sample was sequenced with a NextSeq 500. During library preparation, unique molecular identifiers were attached to individual cDNA molecules so that TCRs could be counted quantitatively and reproducibly. For every blood RNA sample, sequencing covered both the TCR alpha and TCR beta chains. Turning to the authors' computational methods: Samples had a median of roughly 98,000 TCRs, with a range from roughly 23,224 to 700,000. V, J and CDR3 annotation of the TCR reads was performed with the Decombinator software suite. To make PS versus PT1 abundance plots, every sample was subsampled to the same number of TCRs (28,000). Expanded TCRs were defined as absent before sensitization and observed at least eight times at the 2-week time point. Using fastp at Q25 and MiXCR, TCRdb reprocessed the public reads and kept productive beta chains. CDR3 protein sequences are deduplicated, and each keeps its most common genes and DNA. What appears here as the V and J calls and clone size reflects TCRdb's work, not the paper's. The sample includes 350,000 to 400,000 distinct CDR3 sequences, with about 6% observed a single time. Around 6.1% of the sample is taken by the ten largest.

Read against the paper, the sample's time point label means: patch test 2, 6 weeks after DPC sensitization. Reading the label with the study, this specimen's treatment or condition is: therapeutic diphenylcyclopropenone sensitization with weekly scalp DPC. Blood at each patch-test visit was drawn before the patch test was applied. Patients were eligible if aged 18 to 70, diagnosed with alopecia and judged suitable for DPC therapy, and pregnant patients were excluded. Total RNA was isolated from unfractionated whole blood collected in Tempus Blood RNA tubes. This specimen consisted of whole blood, obtained in connection with sensitization to the hapten diphenylcyclopropenone (DPC). The sequence came from a woman younger than 35 with alopecia areata. Some clones in this sample may be carry-over from other donors' samples. The rearranged segments are TRBV5-1 and TRBJ1-1; 10 bases in the junction line up with TRBD1. The CDR3 region reads CASRWTGGLTEAFF. The DNA sequence follows: TGCGCCAGCAGGTGGACAGGGGGTCTGACTGAAGCTTTCTTT.